This section outlines one T cell receptor (beta chain) sequence together with its context. This entry is derived from a study of T cell changes during pregnancy in multiple sclerosis. The V gene's germline CDR1 is KGHSH and CDR2 LQKENI. The CDR3 is 13 amino acids. The V end was cut by 6 bases, the J end by 7 bases, with 13 bases between. Sequencing used immunoSEQ multiplex PCR; TCRdb keeps in-frame clones, though not all of them. The table lists 85,000 to 120,000 clones, roughly 92% of them singletons. This receptor was obtained from a female donor with multiple sclerosis, enrolled in a pregnancy study. This chain uses TRBV18 with TRBJ2-1, with D possibly matching TRBD2 (6 bases). The source material was peripheral blood, sampled after pregnancy. CDR3 amino acids: CASSPGLRNEQFF. The CDR3 DNA sequence: TGTGCCAGCTCTCCGGGACTCCGGAATGAGCAGTTCTTC.